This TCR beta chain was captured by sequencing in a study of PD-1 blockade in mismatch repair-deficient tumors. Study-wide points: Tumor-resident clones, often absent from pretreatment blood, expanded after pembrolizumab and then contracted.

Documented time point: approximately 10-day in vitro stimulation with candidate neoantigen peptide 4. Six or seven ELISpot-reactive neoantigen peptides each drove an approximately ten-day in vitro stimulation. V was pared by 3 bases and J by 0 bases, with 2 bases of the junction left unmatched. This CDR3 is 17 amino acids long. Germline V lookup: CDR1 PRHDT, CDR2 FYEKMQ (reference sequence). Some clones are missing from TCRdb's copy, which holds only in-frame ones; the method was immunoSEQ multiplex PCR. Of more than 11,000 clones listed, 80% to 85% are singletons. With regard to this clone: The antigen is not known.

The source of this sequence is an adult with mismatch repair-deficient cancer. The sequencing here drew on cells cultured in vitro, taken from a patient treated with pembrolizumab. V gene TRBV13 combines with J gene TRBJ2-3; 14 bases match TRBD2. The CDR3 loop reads CASSLTSGRESTDTQYF. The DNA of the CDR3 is TGTGCCAGCAGCTTGACTAGCGGGAGGGAAAGCACAGATACGCAGTATTTT.